This T cell receptor (beta chain) was sequenced in a study of tumor and adjacent non-tumor tissue in lung cancer. Losses at the gene ends were 8 bases for V and 0 bases for J; bases not matched to a gene: 8. The CDR3 spans 16 residues. Germline CDR1 and CDR2: MNHEY and SVGAGI. This sample's RNA came from whole unsorted tissue. Distant lung tissue was collected more than 3 cm away from the tumor edge. The library came from three nested PCR rounds adapted from ARM-PCR protocols. TCRdb reprocessed the multiplex PCR reads via MiXCR and lists one record per CDR3 protein. The sample includes tens of thousands of distinct CDR3 sequences, 55% to 65% of them seen just once.

The chain uses TRBV6-5 and TRBJ2-2, with TRBD2 matching 8 bases. What was sequenced was distant non-tumor lung tissue. The receptor comes from a woman in her 70s with non-small cell lung cancer. CDR3 sequence (DNA): TGTGCCAGCTGTTTAACGGGAGGGCCGAACACCGGGGAGCTGTTTTTT. The encoded protein is CASCLTGGPNTGELFF.